This TCR beta chain was recorded in a study of CD8+CD57+ T cells in acquired aplastic anemia. Investigators profiled TCR beta VDJ and CDR3 from genomic DNA template. TCRdb redid the calling of the reads with MiXCR, one entry per CDR3 protein. The table shows some 82,000 distinct CDR3 sequences, with about half occurring only once. V lost 1 base to trimming and J lost 4 bases; unmatched junction nucleotides: 10. Germline-derived CDR1 and CDR2 are SQVTM and ANQGSEA. The CDR3 totals 17 residues. The receptor's source is a human donor in good health, serving as a control. The source material was sorted CD4+, CD8+, or CD8+CD57+ T cells (not recorded which) from PBMCs. The chain couples TRBV29-1 to TRBJ2-7; 13 nucleotides align to TRBD2. In DNA form, the CDR3 reads TGCAGCGTTGAAGTCCTGGGGACTAGCGGGGATGGATACGAGCAGTACTTC. This encodes CSVEVLGTSGDGYEQYF.